The entry that follows covers one T cell receptor (beta chain) sequence. What it binds is unknown. The CDR3 extends over 14 amino acids. The germline V and J ends were trimmed by 4 bases and 6 bases, with 14 bases remaining between them. The germline V gene encodes CDR1 LNHDA and CDR2 SQIVND (reference sequence). Other autoimmune diseases, uncontrolled infections, pregnancy or lactation excluded patients from enrollment. RNA served as the template for amplifying TCR beta CDR3 regions. Second-round multiplex PCR came after first-round RT-PCR with HTBI primers. TCRdb called the multiplex PCR reads again in MiXCR, with one record for every CDR3 protein. In the table there are tens of thousands of distinct CDR3 sequences, more than 40% of which are singletons. The data were taken from a study of Graves' ophthalmopathy and Graves' hyperthyroidism. General study results and limits: Detection in blood was also observed for most expanded thyroid clonotypes above 0.001 frequency. Ophthalmopathy versus stable hyperthyroidism: 13-signature model gave 87.88% sensitivity, 75% to 82% specificity.

The sample taken for sequencing was peripheral blood. V and J are TRBV19 and TRBJ2-3; D is possibly TRBD2 (6 bases). This sequence originates from an adult woman with Graves' ophthalmopathy. CDR3 in amino acids: CASSSGKGVDTQYF. In DNA form, the CDR3 reads TGTGCCAGTAGTAGCGGGAAAGGGGTGGATACGCAGTATTTT.